Included here is one T cell receptor beta chain sequence, with context. The sample comes from a study of T cell responses to AZD1222 COVID-19 vaccine. The method was immunoSEQ multiplex PCR; TCRdb's version includes in-frame clones alone and lacks a portion of them. The sample carries 150,000 to 200,000 clones, approximately 90% recorded once. This CDR3 contains 16 residues. Trimming cost V 4 bases and J 0 bases; bases outside gene matches: 5. CDR1 is SGHVS, CDR2 FQNEAQ, per germline. This clonotype was obtained from an adult in good health. The starting material was peripheral blood, obtained on day 0 of AZD1222 vaccination. V and J are TRBV7-8 and TRBJ1-1; 10 bases agree with TRBD1. Written as DNA, the CDR3 is TGTGCCAGCAGCTCCAGACAGGGGGCGGTGAACACTGAAGCTTTCTTT. Amino acid sequence: CASSSRQGAVNTEAFF.